This T cell receptor (beta chain) was retrieved from a study of T cells in Graves' hyperthyroidism and ophthalmopathy. Patients having uncontrolled infection, another autoimmune disease, pregnancy or lactation were not included. Clinical symptoms, serum thyroxine, TRAb, thyroid ultrasound and orbital computed tomography established diagnosis. Fresh peripheral blood, roughly 10 ml of it, supplied the PBMCs. Study conclusions and caveats: Separating ophthalmopathy from stable hyperthyroidism was achieved by a 13 V-J model.

The germline gives CDR1 DFQATT, CDR2 SNEGSKA (reference sequence). V trimming: 6 bases; J trimming: 1 base; junction bases outside the gene matches: 6. The CDR3 has 14 residues. This clonotype has just a few counts. Its antigen is as yet unknown. RNA transcripts were the template for amplifying TCR beta CDR3 regions. RT-PCR in the first round (using the HTBI primer set) targeted the TCR CDR3. In TCRdb, the multiplex PCR reads were re-called with MiXCR into one record per CDR3 protein. The sample lists around 600,000 distinct CDR3 sequences, more than 12% occurring once. The source of this sequence is a woman aged 45-65 years with Graves' ophthalmopathy. The V and J genes are TRBV20-1 and TRBJ2-1; 7 bases match TRBD2. Sequences were obtained from blood. DNA of the CDR3: TGCAGTGCAAAAAGGCGGGGGTCCTACAATGAGCAGTTCTTC. It specifies CSAKRRGSYNEQFF.